The 14 T cell receptor beta chains presented below share a single source sample, sequenced in a study of blood T cell repertoires in COVID-19. Profiling relied on immunoSEQ multiplex PCR, and the TCRdb table lists in-frame clones only, not all of them. The data hold about 59,000 clones, with 70% to 75% observed a single time. Sequencing was performed on peripheral blood. The receptors derive from a woman aged 50 to 60 with active or convalescent COVID-19.

The chain links TRBV6-5 to TRBJ2-7, with D perhaps matching TRBD1 (5 bases). V was trimmed by 5 bases and J by 4 bases, leaving 9 bases between them. The CDR3 spans 12 residues. The germline gives CDR1 MNHEY, CDR2 SVGAGI. The CDR3 sequence is CASSTGSYEQYF. CDR3 bases: TGTGCCAGCAGTACAGGATCGTACGAGCAGTACTTC.

This clone came up once. The chain combines TRBV29-1 with TRBJ2-7; D perhaps matches TRBD2 (5 bases). Germline V CDR1 and CDR2: SQVTM, ANQGSEA. CDR3 size: 13 residues. V dropped 4 bases and J dropped 5 bases, with 15 bases sitting between them. Written as DNA, the CDR3 is TGCAGCGTTGTTCGGTCGGGATTCAACGAGCAGTACTTC. It translates to CSVVRSGFNEQYF.

The rearrangement joins TRBV7-9 to TRBJ2-7, with 11 bases matching TRBD2. The germline V gene encodes CDR1 SEHNR and CDR2 FQNEAQ (reference sequence). Losses at the gene ends were 3 bases for V and 6 bases for J; bases not matched to a gene: 19. This CDR3 region has 19 residues. The chain's CDR3 is CASSFWTGDLAGGEAEQYF. The CDR3 DNA is TGTGCCAGCAGCTTCTGGACAGGGGATCTAGCGGGAGGTGAAGCCGAGCAGTACTTC.

In this sample, this clone turned up a few times. The chain combines TRBV5-1 with TRBJ1-5, with D maybe TRBD1 (5 bases). With 1 base removed from V and 3 bases from J, the gap between germline ends came to 8 bases. The CDR3 runs 14 residues. The germline V gene has CDR1 SGHRS and CDR2 YFSETQ. This CDR3 is CASSLWGANQPQHF. CDR3 nucleotides: TGCGCCAGCAGCTTGTGGGGCGCCAATCAGCCCCAGCATTTT.

V usage is TRBV7-8 and J usage is TRBJ2-1; no definite D call. V gave up 1 base and J gave up 4 bases, with 5 bases separating them. The length of the CDR3 is 13 residues. Germline lookup yields CDR1 SGHVS and CDR2 FQNEAQ. This CDR3 is CASSLGLYNEQFF. DNA for the CDR3: TGTGCCAGCAGCTTAGGTCTTTACAATGAGCAGTTCTTC.

This clone is a singleton in its sample. The chain joins TRBV7-6 to TRBJ2-3, with 9 bases that match TRBD2. CDR3 length equals 16 residues. Germline trimming cut 5 bases from V and 0 bases from J; bases unmatched to any gene: 6. Germline CDR1 is SGHVS and CDR2 is FNYEAQ. This chain's CDR3 is CASSRGTSLSTDTQYF. The CDR3 DNA reads TGTGCCAGCAGCCGTGGGACTAGCCTAAGCACAGATACGCAGTATTTT.

The chain has TRBV6-5 and TRBJ1-2; maybe TRBD1 (6 bases). The germline gives CDR1 MNHEY, CDR2 SVGAGI. Trimming pared 4 bases from V and 2 bases from J, leaving 8 bases between. This CDR3 has 13 amino acids. The CDR3 sequence is CASSFGQNYGYTF. Here the CDR3 DNA reads TGTGCCAGCAGTTTCGGACAGAACTATGGCTACACCTTC.

The chain couples TRBV29-1 to TRBJ1-1; 11 nucleotides align to TRBD1. The ends lost 6 bases at V and 5 bases at J; junction bases unmatched: 8. CDR1 is SQVTM and CDR2 is ANQGSEA in the germline V gene. The CDR3 consists of 14 residues. The CDR3, as DNA: TGCAGCGTCGTAAAGGACAGGGGGCTTACTGAAGCTTTCTTT. Its protein product is CSVVKDRGLTEAFF.

The chain uses TRBV11-2 and TRBJ1-1; D is uncertain. The CDR3 is 15 amino acids. Germline lookup yields CDR1 SGHAT and CDR2 FQNNGV. V dropped 5 bases and J dropped 2 bases, with 15 bases sitting between them. As DNA, the CDR3 is TGTGCCAGCAGCCCCCGCTATGGAGGAAACACTGAAGCTTTCTTT. Protein product: CASSPRYGGNTEAFF. Full variable domain (rest looked up from reference TRBV11-2 and TRBJ1-1): EAGVAQSPRYKIIEKRQSVAFWCNPISGHATLYWYQQILGQGPKLLIQFQNNGVVDDSQLPKDRFSAERLKGVDSTLKIQPAKLEDSAVYLCASSPRYGGNTEAFFGQGTRLTVV.

The V gene is TRBV7-9, the J gene TRBJ1-4, with D hard to call. The CDR3 has 15 amino acids. Trimming pared 4 bases from V and 7 bases from J, leaving 16 bases between. CDR1 and CDR2 (germline): SEHNR, FQNEAQ (reference sequence). The CDR3 DNA is TGTGCCAGCAGCTCACTAAGACTGAGAACTGAAAAACTGTTTTTT. It codes for CASSSLRLRTEKLFF.

CDR3 protein: CASRKEEGAYNEQFF. The CDR3 DNA is TGTGCCAGCAGAAAGGAGGAGGGAGCCTACAATGAGCAGTTCTTC. This sequence joins TRBV11-2 and TRBJ2-1; tentatively, D is TRBD2 (6 bases). The CDR3 has 15 amino acids. CDR1 and CDR2 from the germline V gene are SGHAT and FQNNGV. Trimming stripped 6 bases from V and 2 bases from J, with 14 bases between.

The genes are TRBV6-4 and TRBJ2-3, with a possible D match to TRBD2 (5 bases). The CDR3 is made up of 15 amino acids. The germline gives CDR1 MRHNA, CDR2 SNTAGT. V was clipped by 0 bases and J by 0 bases, with 7 bases between them. CDR3 bases: TGTGCCAGCAGTGACTCTGGCGGGAGCACAGATACGCAGTATTTT. This gives the protein CASSDSGGSTDTQYF.

This clone was detected a few times. This sequence joins TRBV5-6 and TRBJ2-3; 10 nucleotides align to TRBD1. CDR3 size: 15 residues. Per germline, CDR1 SGHDT and CDR2 YYEEEE. V shed 3 bases, J shed 1 base, and the junction held 2 bases outside the gene matches. As DNA, the CDR3 is TGTGCCAGCAGCTCCGGGACAGGGGGCACAGATACGCAGTATTTT. The encoded protein is CASSSGTGGTDTQYF.

The chain couples TRBV5-1 to TRBJ2-1; D gene uncertain. V was shortened by 1 base and J by 4 bases, with 18 bases between the two germline ends. From germline, CDR1 is SGHRS and CDR2 YFSETQ. The CDR3 covers 17 residues. This CDR3 is CASSLLHASRVYNEQFF. CDR3 bases: TGCGCCAGCAGCTTGCTTCATGCAAGTCGGGTATACAATGAGCAGTTCTTC.